Listed here are 29 T cell receptor beta chains from one sample, sequenced in a study of T cell repertoires in cytomegalovirus infection. No antigen is known for these receptors. MiXCR was run by TCRdb on the reads, yielding one entry per CDR3 protein. Found here are about 110,000 distinct CDR3 sequences, around 10% of them singletons; the top ten hold around 29%. The sequenced sample was PBMCs, sequenced either directly or after in vitro stimulation (not recorded which). The receptors were sampled from a human donor in good health (CMV status not recorded). Some clones in this sample may be carry-over from other donors' samples.

The chain links TRBV6-2 or TRBV6-3 to TRBJ1-1; the match to TRBD1 covers 9 bases. In germline, CDR1 is MNHEY, CDR2 SVGEGT. The length of the CDR3 is 14 residues. With V trimmed by 7 bases and J by 6 bases, 9 bases remained unmatched. The CDR3 DNA sequence: TGTGCCAGCACCTGGACAGGGGAGAGCGCTGAAGCTTTCTTT. This sequence encodes CASTWTGESAEAFF.

V and J are TRBV20-1 and TRBJ1-4; no reliable D call. This CDR3 contains 14 residues. The ends were cut back, 5 bases at V and 8 bases at J, with 18 bases in the middle. Germline-derived CDR1 and CDR2 are DFQATT and SNEGSKA (reference sequence). CDR3 sequence reads: CSAGRTLGWEKLFF. CDR3 nucleotides: TGCAGTGCTGGACGGACTCTTGGATGGGAAAAACTGTTTTTT.

The chain uses TRBV11-2 and TRBJ1-1; TRBD1 might be the D (6 bases). The length of the CDR3 is 16 residues. The germline V gene encodes CDR1 SGHAT and CDR2 FQNNGV. Trimming took 0 bases from V and 4 from J, leaving 15 bases between them. This CDR3 reads CASSLDSGGAGTEAFF. CDR3 nucleotide sequence: TGTGCCAGCAGCTTAGATTCTGGGGGCGCTGGCACTGAAGCTTTCTTT.

This clonotype occurred many times. The V and J genes are TRBV7-6 and TRBJ1-1, with 8 bases fitting TRBD1. The CDR3 spans 12 residues. J was trimmed by 8 bases and V by 3 bases; bases with no gene match: 2. Germline values: CDR1 SGHVS, CDR2 FNYEAQ. This CDR3 reads CASSFRQGEAFF. In DNA, the CDR3 is TGTGCCAGCAGCTTTCGACAGGGGGAAGCTTTCTTT.

This chain joins TRBV15 and TRBJ2-1; TRBD1 or TRBD2 may be the D gene (5 bases each). Trimming shortened V by 6 bases and J by 4 bases, and 10 bases separated the two germline ends. Germline CDR1 and CDR2: LNHNV and YYDKDF (reference sequence). There are 13 residues in the CDR3. CDR3 nucleotide sequence: TGTGCCACCAGATCCGGGGCGTACAATGAGCAGTTCTTC. It specifies CATRSGAYNEQFF.

The chain has TRBV10-3 and TRBJ2-5; D remains ambiguous. The V end lost 7 bases, the J end lost 9 bases, and 15 bases lay between the germline ends. The V gene's germline CDR1 is ENHRY and CDR2 SYGVKD. The CDR3 is 12 amino acids. The DNA for the CDR3 is TGTGCCATCACCGACGTGGGCCTGGCCCAGTACTTC. It yields the protein CAITDVGLAQYF.

CDR3 nucleotides: TGTGCCAGCCTCACTGACCACGGACAGGGGTTATCCTATGGCTACACCTTC. It yields the protein CASLTDHGQGLSYGYTF. This sequence joins TRBV6-1 and TRBJ1-2, with TRBD1 matching over 9 bases. The germline V gene encodes CDR1 MNHNS and CDR2 SASEGT. There are 17 residues in the CDR3. J gave up 4 bases and V 8 bases, and 17 bases lay outside the gene matches.

This clonotype was observed a handful of times. The genes are TRBV6-1 and TRBJ2-3, with 7 bases lining up with TRBD2. V lost 1 base to trimming and J lost 9 bases; unmatched junction nucleotides: 4. The CDR3 loop spans 13 amino acids. Germline V gene sequence: CDR1 MNHNS, CDR2 SASEGT. DNA of the CDR3: TGTGCCAGCAGTGAAGATCTGCGGGGGACGCAGTATTTT. Protein sequence: CASSEDLRGTQYF.

This clonotype was seen at least ten times. The V call is TRBV20-1, the J call TRBJ1-1; D remains unclear. This CDR3 spans 13 amino acids. Germline loops: CDR1 DFQATT, CDR2 SNEGSKA (reference sequence). V lost 0 bases and J lost 0, with 5 bases in between. The CDR3 bases are TGCAGTGCTAGAGAGGCTCTGAACACTGAAGCTTTCTTT. The encoded protein is CSAREALNTEAFF.

In this sample, this clonotype turned up a few times. The chain has TRBV28 and TRBJ2-5; 10 bases fit TRBD2. From germline, CDR1 is MDHEN and CDR2 SYDVKM. This CDR3 spans 15 amino acids. The ends lost 6 bases at V and 3 bases at J; junction bases unmatched: 7. In DNA form, the CDR3 reads TGTGCCAGCAGGGGTAGCGGGAGGATTAAAGAGACCCAGTACTTC. Translation gives CASRGSGRIKETQYF.

Concerning this clonotype itself: The conserved closing phenylalanine or tryptophan is absent in this CDR3, likely reflecting a read error. This chain links TRBV15 with TRBJ2-1, with 9 bases fitting TRBD2. V shed 3 bases, J shed 6 bases, and the junction held 9 bases outside the gene matches. The CDR3 length is 16 residues. CDR1 and CDR2 from the germline V gene are LNHNV and YYDKDF (reference sequence). CDR3 nucleotide sequence: TGTGCCACCAGCAGTAACCTAGCGGGAAATCCCAATGAGCAGTTCCTC. It codes for CATSSNLAGNPNEQFL.

This clonotype was seen a few times. The gene calls are TRBV18 and TRBJ1-1, with D unclear. CDR1 is KGHSH and CDR2 is LQKENI in the germline V gene. The CDR3 totals 14 residues. The V gene lost 8 bases and the J gene lost 1 base, with 14 bases spanning the gap. CDR3 sequence: CASTSKVANTEAFF. The CDR3, as DNA: TGTGCCAGCACGTCCAAGGTTGCGAACACTGAAGCTTTCTTT.

This clonotype was observed many times. The rearrangement joins TRBV4-3 to TRBJ2-1; the match to TRBD1 covers 8 bases. The CDR3 totals 20 residues. Germline trimming cut 4 bases from V and 5 bases from J; bases unmatched to any gene: 22. Per the germline V gene, CDR1 is LGHNA and CDR2 is YSLEER. In DNA form, the CDR3 reads TGCGCCAGCAGCCCCACGGGGTCCCTCGTCCCGGGACAGGAGAACAATGAGCAGTTCTTC. Translating it yields CASSPTGSLVPGQENNEQFF.

This clonotype was recorded many times. V gene TRBV7-8 combines with J gene TRBJ1-4; D is ambiguous. The CDR3 consists of 15 residues. The V and J ends lost 0 bases and 1 base respectively, with 6 bases between them. Germline V gene sequence: CDR1 SGHVS, CDR2 FQNEAQ. The CDR3 DNA sequence: TGTGCCAGCAGCTTAGCGAGGCGAACTAATGAAAAACTGTTTTTT. Amino acids: CASSLARRTNEKLFF.

This clonotype was picked up a small number of times. J is TRBJ2-7 and V is TRBV28; D is uncertain. V was shortened by 7 bases and J by 5 bases, with 12 bases between the two germline ends. The CDR3 is 12 residues long. CDR1 is MDHEN, CDR2 SYDVKM, per germline. The CDR3 region has the DNA TGTGCCAGCATGGCCTTGGTCCACGAGCAGTACTTC. Translation: CASMALVHEQYF.

This clonotype came up a few times. The J gene is TRBJ1-1, the V gene TRBV10-3; tentative D call: TRBD1 (6 bases). This CDR3 is built from 15 residues. CDR1 and CDR2 (germline): ENHRY, SYGVKD. V was clipped by 0 bases and J by 1 base, with 9 bases between them. DNA of the CDR3: TGTGCCATCAGTGAGTCGGGACACCAGAACACTGAAGCTTTCTTT. Residues: CAISESGHQNTEAFF.

In this sample, this clonotype turned up many times. V gene TRBV19 combines with J gene TRBJ2-2, with 12 bases that match TRBD2. This CDR3 comprises 17 residues. The ends lost 4 bases at V and 4 bases at J; junction bases unmatched: 7. Germline V lookup: CDR1 LNHDA, CDR2 SQIVND (reference sequence). The DNA for the CDR3 is TGTGCCAGTAGTAGGAGACTAGCGGGAGATGGCACCGGGGAGCTGTTTTTT. Translation: CASSRRLAGDGTGELFF.

The table lists this clonotype with a few counts. The genes are TRBV11-3 and TRBJ2-3; D remains unclear. Germline values: CDR1 SGHNT, CDR2 YENEEA. The CDR3 contains 13 residues. Between the trimmed V and J ends, which lost 4 bases and 5 bases, there was a span of 10 bases. CDR3 sequence: CASSWDWGDTQYF. The CDR3 DNA is TGTGCCAGCAGCTGGGATTGGGGAGATACGCAGTATTTT.

This clonotype was found many times. The chain has TRBV7-9 and TRBJ1-6; TRBD1 matches 10 bases. This CDR3 has 15 residues. Germline V gives CDR1 SEHNR, CDR2 FQNEAQ (reference sequence). Trimming cost V 5 bases and J 9 bases; bases outside gene matches: 7. CDR3: CASSVSRTGGSPLHF. The CDR3 nucleotides read TGTGCCAGCAGCGTTTCCCGGACAGGGGGTTCACCCCTCCACTTT.

The rearrangement links TRBV20-1 to TRBJ2-3; D might be TRBD2 (6 bases). Per the germline V gene, CDR1 is DFQATT and CDR2 is SNEGSKA (reference sequence). Trimming removed 3 bases at V and 3 bases at J, with 16 bases between. CDR3 length: 15 residues. The CDR3 loop is CSASLLQLATDTQYF. CDR3 sequence (DNA): TGCAGTGCTAGTCTTCTTCAACTAGCAACAGATACGCAGTATTTT.

The gene calls are TRBV6-2 or TRBV6-3 and TRBJ1-2, with 7 nucleotides matching TRBD1. Germline V gives CDR1 MNHEY, CDR2 SVGEGT. V shed 5 bases, J shed 3 bases, and the junction held 12 bases outside the gene matches. This CDR3 comprises 16 residues. Here the CDR3 reads CASSDPVEGADYGYTF. The CDR3 region has the DNA TGTGCCAGCAGTGATCCTGTGGAGGGGGCGGACTATGGCTACACCTTC.

Ten or more counts support this clonotype. The chain couples TRBV6-6 to TRBJ1-1; TRBD1 is a possible D gene (5 bases). The V gene lost 0 bases and the J gene lost 1 base, with 12 bases spanning the gap. Per the germline V gene, CDR1 is MNHNY and CDR2 is SVGAGI (reference sequence). The CDR3 runs 16 residues. Here the CDR3 DNA reads TGTGCCAGCAGTTACTCAAGGGGTGGGGCGAACACTGAAGCTTTCTTT. This gives the protein CASSYSRGGANTEAFF.

This clonotype was recorded at least ten times. The genes are TRBV7-3 and TRBJ2-4, with D perhaps TRBD1 (6 bases). There are 14 residues in the CDR3. Germline V gene data show CDR1 as SGHTA and CDR2 as FQGTGA. Trimming pared 2 bases from V and 12 bases from J, leaving 17 bases between. The chain's CDR3 is CASSLAGVRSTQYF. CDR3 nucleotides: TGTGCCAGCAGCTTAGCAGGGGTCAGGTCAACTCAGTACTTC.

In this sample, this clonotype turned up many times. This chain links TRBV7-2 with TRBJ1-3; 7 bases match TRBD1. The CDR3 has 14 residues. Looked up from germline, CDR1 is SGHTA and CDR2 is FQGNSA. The V and J ends lost 1 base and 9 bases, in that order; junction bases with no gene match: 6. The CDR3 here is CASSLVGQGGTIYF. The CDR3 DNA reads as TGTGCCAGCAGCTTAGTCGGGCAGGGGGGCACCATATATTTT.

In its sample, this clonotype was seen many times. The chain recombines TRBV6-1 with TRBJ2-3; D may be TRBD1 or TRBD2 (5 bases each). V lost 4 bases and J 1 base, leaving 15 bases between the germline ends. CDR1 and CDR2 from the germline V gene are MNHNS and SASEGT. This CDR3 comprises 16 residues. CDR3 bases: TGTGCCAGCAGTGTCAGGGAGCTAGCCCGCACAGATACGCAGTATTTT. Translation gives CASSVRELARTDTQYF.

This clonotype was seen a few times. V and J are TRBV4-1 and TRBJ2-7; 8 positions match TRBD2. Germline V gives CDR1 MGHRA, CDR2 YSYEKL. After removal of 4 bases from V and 1 base from J, the junction contained 3 bases not matched to a gene. The CDR3 sequence is 14 residues long. The CDR3 region has the DNA TGCGCCAGCAGCCTACTAGCGGATTCCTACGAGCAGTACTTC. This translates into CASSLLADSYEQYF.

Of note for this clonotype: With a much larger clone just one base away, this may be a read error. The gene calls are TRBV6-2 or TRBV6-3 and TRBJ2-7; a possible D gene is TRBD2 (6 bases). Germline loops: CDR1 MNHEY, CDR2 SVGEGT. V lost 0 bases, J lost 0 bases, and 18 bases lay in between. This CDR3 is built from 18 residues. CDR3 bases: TGTGCCAGCAGTTACTCGGGACGGGGCGGGGAAAGCTCCTACGAGCAGTACTTC. This encodes CASSYSGRGGESSYEQYF.

This clonotype was observed a handful of times. This rearrangement joins TRBV2 to TRBJ2-5, with a weak D call TRBD2 (5 bases). V was trimmed by 5 bases and J by 4 bases, leaving 14 bases between them. CDR1 and CDR2 from the germline V gene are SNHLY and FYNNEI. The CDR3 spans 14 residues. This chain's CDR3 is CASSPREGRETQYF. The DNA for the CDR3 is TGTGCCAGCAGTCCTCGTGAGGGTAGAGAGACCCAGTACTTC.

In this sample, this clonotype turned up many times. This sequence joins TRBV6-1 and TRBJ2-7; TRBD2 is a possible D gene (6 bases). The germline V and J ends were trimmed by 6 bases and 0 bases, with 15 bases remaining between them. This CDR3 has 15 residues. CDR1 is MNHNS and CDR2 is SASEGT in the germline V gene. The CDR3 DNA reads as TGTGCCAGCAGAGTTCTAGCGTTCAGCTCCTACGAGCAGTACTTC. Translation: CASRVLAFSSYEQYF.